This TCR beta chain comes out of a study of blood T cells in healthy people across ages. Turning to the study itself: About one barcoded beta molecule per two T cells came from capture by template switching.

Germline V gene sequence: CDR1 SQVTM, CDR2 ANQGSEA. V was shortened by 4 bases and J by 7 bases, with 20 bases between the two germline ends. The CDR3 runs to 14 residues. The individuals who served as donors were healthy Caucasians living in Russia, aged about 6 to 95. Remarks on this clonotype: As yet, its antigen is unknown. A much larger clone differs from this one at a single base, so this may be a read error.

The second PCR ran roughly 6 to 11 cycles with a sample-barcoded 5' primer and J-beta primers. Each CDR3 protein is one row after TCRdb ran MiXCR on the 5' RACE reads. The repertoire holds approximately 1.5 million distinct CDR3 sequences, with 30% to 35% as singletons. Whole-study findings and limits: A greater number of naive CD4+ cells and higher diversity distinguished long-lived donors from aged donors.

Sequencing was performed on blood. The rearrangement links TRBV29-1 to TRBJ2-7, with D possibly called TRBD1 or TRBD2 (8 bases each). The clonotype originates from a woman in her 30s in good health. Here the CDR3 reads CSVGSSGTGDEQYF. Written as DNA, the CDR3 is TGCAGCGTTGGGAGTAGCGGGACAGGTGATGAGCAGTACTTC.